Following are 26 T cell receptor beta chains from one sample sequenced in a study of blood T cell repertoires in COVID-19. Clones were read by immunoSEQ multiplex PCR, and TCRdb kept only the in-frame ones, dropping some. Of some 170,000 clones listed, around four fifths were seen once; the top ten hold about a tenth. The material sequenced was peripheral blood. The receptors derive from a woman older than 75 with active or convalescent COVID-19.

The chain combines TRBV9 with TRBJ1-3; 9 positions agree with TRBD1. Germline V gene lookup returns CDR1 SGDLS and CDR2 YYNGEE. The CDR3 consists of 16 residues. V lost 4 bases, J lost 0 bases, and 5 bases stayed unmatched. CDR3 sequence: CASSPGQGGSGNTIYF. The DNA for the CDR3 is TGTGCCAGCAGCCCGGGACAGGGAGGCTCTGGAAACACCATATATTTT. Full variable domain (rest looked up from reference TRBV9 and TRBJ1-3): DSGVTQTPKHLITATGQRVTLRCSPRSGDLSVYWYQQSLDQGLQFLIQYYNGEERAKGNILERFSAQQFPDLHSELNLSSLELGDSALYFCASSPGQGGSGNTIYFGEGSWLTVV.

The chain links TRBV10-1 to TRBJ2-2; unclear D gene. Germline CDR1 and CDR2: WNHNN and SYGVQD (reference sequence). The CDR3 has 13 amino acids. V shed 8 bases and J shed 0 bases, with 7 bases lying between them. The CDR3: CASQLTNTGELFF. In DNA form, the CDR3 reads TGCGCCAGCCAACTCACGAACACCGGGGAGCTGTTTTTT.

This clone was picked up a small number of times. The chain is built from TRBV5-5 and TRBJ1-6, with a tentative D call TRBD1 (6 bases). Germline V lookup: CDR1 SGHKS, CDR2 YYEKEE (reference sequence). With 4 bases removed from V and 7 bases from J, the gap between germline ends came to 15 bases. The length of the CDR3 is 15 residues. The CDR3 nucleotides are TGTGCCAGCAGCCTTAACAGGGAGGGGAATTCACCCCTCCACTTT. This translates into CASSLNREGNSPLHF.

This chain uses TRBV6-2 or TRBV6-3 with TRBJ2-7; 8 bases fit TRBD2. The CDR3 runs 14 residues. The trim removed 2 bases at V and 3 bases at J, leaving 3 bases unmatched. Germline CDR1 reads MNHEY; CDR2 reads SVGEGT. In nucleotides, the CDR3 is TGTGCCAGCAGTTACGCGGGGGGCGTCTACGAGCAGTACTTC. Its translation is CASSYAGGVYEQYF.

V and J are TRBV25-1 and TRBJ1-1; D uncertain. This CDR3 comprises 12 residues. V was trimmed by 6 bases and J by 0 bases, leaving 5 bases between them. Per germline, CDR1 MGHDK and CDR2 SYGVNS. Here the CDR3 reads CASRRMNTEAFF. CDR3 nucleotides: TGTGCCAGCAGGCGGATGAACACTGAAGCTTTCTTT. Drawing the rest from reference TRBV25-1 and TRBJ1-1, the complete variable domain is EADIYQTPRYLVIGTGKKITLECSQTMGHDKMYWYQQDPGMELHLIHYSYGVNSTEKGDLSSESTVSRIRTEHFPLTLESARPSHTSQYLCASRRMNTEAFFGQGTRLTVV.

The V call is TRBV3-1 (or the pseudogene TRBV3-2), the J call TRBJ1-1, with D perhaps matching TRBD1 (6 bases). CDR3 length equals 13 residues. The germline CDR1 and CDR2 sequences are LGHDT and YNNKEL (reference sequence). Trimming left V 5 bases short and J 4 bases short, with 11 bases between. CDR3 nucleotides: TGTGCCAGCAGCTACAGGGTGGCCACTGAAGCTTTCTTT. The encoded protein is CASSYRVATEAFF.

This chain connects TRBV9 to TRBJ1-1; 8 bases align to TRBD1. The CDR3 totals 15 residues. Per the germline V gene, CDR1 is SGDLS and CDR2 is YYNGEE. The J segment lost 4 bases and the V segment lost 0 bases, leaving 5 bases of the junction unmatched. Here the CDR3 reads CASSVDWTGTTEAFF. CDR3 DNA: TGTGCCAGCAGCGTAGATTGGACAGGGACCACTGAAGCTTTCTTT. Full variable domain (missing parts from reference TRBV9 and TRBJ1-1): DSGVTQTPKHLITATGQRVTLRCSPRSGDLSVYWYQQSLDQGLQFLIQYYNGEERAKGNILERFSAQQFPDLHSELNLSSLELGDSALYFCASSVDWTGTTEAFFGQGTRLTVV.

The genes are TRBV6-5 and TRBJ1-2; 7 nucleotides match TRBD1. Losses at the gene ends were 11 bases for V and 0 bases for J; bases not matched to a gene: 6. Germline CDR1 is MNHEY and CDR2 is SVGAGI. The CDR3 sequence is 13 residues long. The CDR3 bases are TGTGCCGTCTCGGGACAGCCTAACTATGGCTACACCTTC. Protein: CAVSGQPNYGYTF.

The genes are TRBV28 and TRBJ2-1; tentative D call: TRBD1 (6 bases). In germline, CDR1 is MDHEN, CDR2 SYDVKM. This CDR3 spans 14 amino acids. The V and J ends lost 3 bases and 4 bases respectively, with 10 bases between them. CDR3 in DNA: TGTGCCAGCAGTTTGCAGGGGAAGTACAATGAGCAGTTCTTC. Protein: CASSLQGKYNEQFF.

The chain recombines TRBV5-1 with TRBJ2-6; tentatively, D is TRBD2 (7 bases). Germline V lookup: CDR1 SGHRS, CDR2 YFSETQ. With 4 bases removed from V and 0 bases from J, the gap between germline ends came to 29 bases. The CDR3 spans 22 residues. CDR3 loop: CASSSAGGQVLVTTSGANVLTF. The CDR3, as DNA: TGCGCCAGCAGCAGCGCCGGGGGGCAAGTTCTGGTGACCACCTCTGGGGCCAACGTCCTGACTTTC.

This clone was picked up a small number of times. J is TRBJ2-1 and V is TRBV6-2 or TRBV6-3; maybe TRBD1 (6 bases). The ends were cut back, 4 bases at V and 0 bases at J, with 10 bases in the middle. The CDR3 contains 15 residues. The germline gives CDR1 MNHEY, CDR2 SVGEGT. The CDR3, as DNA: TGTGCCAGCAGTTTACAGGGAAGCTCCTACAATGAGCAGTTCTTC. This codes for CASSLQGSSYNEQFF.

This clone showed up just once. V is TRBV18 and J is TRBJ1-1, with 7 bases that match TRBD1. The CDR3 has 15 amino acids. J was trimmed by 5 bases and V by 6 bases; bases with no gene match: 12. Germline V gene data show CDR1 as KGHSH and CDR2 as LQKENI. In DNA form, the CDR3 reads TGTGCCAGCTCTCCCGGGACAGATGGGGGAACTGAAGCTTTCTTT. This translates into CASSPGTDGGTEAFF.

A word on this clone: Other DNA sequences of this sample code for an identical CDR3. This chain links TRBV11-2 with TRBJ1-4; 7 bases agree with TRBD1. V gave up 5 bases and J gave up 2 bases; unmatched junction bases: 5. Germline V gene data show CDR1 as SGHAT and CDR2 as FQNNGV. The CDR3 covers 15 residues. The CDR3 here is CASSLRQGTNEKLFF. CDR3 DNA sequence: TGTGCCAGCAGCCTTCGACAGGGCACTAATGAAAAACTGTTTTTT.

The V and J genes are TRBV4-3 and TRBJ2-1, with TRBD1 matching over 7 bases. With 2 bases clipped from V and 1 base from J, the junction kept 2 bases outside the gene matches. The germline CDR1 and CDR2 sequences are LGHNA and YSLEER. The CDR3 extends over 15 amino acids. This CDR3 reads CASSQNRGSYNEQFF. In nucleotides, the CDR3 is TGCGCCAGCAGCCAAAACAGGGGATCCTACAATGAGCAGTTCTTC.

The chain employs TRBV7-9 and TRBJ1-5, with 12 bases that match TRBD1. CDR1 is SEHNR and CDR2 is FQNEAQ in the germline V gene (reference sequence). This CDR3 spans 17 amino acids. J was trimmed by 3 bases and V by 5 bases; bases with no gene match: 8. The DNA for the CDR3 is TGTGCCAGCAGCGAAGGGGACAGGGGGCACCCCAATCAGCCCCAGCATTTT. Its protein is CASSEGDRGHPNQPQHF. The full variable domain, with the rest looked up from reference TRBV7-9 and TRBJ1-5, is DTGVSQNPRHKITKRGQNVTFRCDPISEHNRLYWYRQTLGQGPEFLTYFQNEAQLEKSRLLSDRFSAERPKGSFSTLEIQRTEQGDSAMYLCASSEGDRGHPNQPQHFGDGTRLSIL.

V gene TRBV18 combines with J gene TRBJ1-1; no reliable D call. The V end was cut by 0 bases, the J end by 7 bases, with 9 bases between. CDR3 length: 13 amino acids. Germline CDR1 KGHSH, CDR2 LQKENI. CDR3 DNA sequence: TGTGCCAGCTCACCACCGGGCGGGTTTGAAGCTTTCTTT. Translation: CASSPPGGFEAFF.

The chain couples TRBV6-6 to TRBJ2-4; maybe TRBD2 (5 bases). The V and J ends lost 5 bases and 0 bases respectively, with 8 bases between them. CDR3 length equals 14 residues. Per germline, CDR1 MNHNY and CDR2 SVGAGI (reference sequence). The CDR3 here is CASSQREAKNIQYF. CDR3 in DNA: TGTGCCAGCAGTCAACGGGAAGCCAAAAACATTCAGTACTTC.

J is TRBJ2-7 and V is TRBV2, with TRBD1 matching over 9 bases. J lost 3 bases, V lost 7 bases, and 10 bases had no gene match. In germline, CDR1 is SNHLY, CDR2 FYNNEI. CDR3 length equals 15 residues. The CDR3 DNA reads TGTGCCAGCAACTCGCCCGGGACAGGGAACTACGAGCAGTACTTC. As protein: CASNSPGTGNYEQYF. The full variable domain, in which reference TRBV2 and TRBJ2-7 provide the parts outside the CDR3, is EPEVTQTPSHQVTQMGQEVILRCVPISNHLYFYWYRQILGQKVEFLVSFYNNEISEKSEIFDDQFSVERPDGSNFTLKIRSTKLEDSAMYFCASNSPGTGNYEQYFGPGTRLTVT.

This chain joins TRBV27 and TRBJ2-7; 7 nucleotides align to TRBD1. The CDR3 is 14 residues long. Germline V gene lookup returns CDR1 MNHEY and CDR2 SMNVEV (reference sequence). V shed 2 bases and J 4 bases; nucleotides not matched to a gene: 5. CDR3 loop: CASSLKTGSYEQYF. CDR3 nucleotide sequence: TGTGCCAGCAGTTTAAAGACAGGGTCGTACGAGCAGTACTTC.

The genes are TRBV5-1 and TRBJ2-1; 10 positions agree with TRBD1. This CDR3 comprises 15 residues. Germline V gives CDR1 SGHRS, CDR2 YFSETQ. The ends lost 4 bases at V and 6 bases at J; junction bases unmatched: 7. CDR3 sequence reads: CASSTGTGELNEQFF. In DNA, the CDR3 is TGCGCCAGCAGCACCGGGACAGGGGAGCTCAATGAGCAGTTCTTC.

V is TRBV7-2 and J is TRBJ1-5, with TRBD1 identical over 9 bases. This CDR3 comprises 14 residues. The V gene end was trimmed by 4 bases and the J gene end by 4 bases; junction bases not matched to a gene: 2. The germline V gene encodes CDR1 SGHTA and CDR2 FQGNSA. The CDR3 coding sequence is TGTGCCAGCAGCTCCGGGACAGGGAATCAGCCCCAGCATTTT. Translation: CASSSGTGNQPQHF.

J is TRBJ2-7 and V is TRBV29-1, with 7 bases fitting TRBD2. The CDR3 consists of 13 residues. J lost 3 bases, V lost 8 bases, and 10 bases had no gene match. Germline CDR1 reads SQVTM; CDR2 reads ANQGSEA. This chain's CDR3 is CSFQRGTRYEQYF. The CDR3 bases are TGCAGCTTTCAGCGGGGTACGCGCTACGAGCAGTACTTC.

This CDR3 reads CASSRPGTDTQYF. DNA for the CDR3: TGTGCCAGTAGTAGGCCCGGCACAGATACGCAGTATTTT. The chain uses TRBV19 and TRBJ2-3, with D unresolved. Germline lookup yields CDR1 LNHDA and CDR2 SQIVND (reference sequence). This CDR3 region has 13 residues. V lost 4 bases and J lost 1, with 6 bases in between.

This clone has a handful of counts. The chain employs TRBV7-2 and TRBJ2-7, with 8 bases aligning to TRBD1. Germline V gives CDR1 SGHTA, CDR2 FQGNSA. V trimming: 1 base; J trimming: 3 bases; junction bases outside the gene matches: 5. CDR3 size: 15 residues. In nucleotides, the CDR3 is TGTGCCAGCAGCTTAGGGGGACAGGCTTTCTACGAGCAGTACTTC. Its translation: CASSLGGQAFYEQYF.

CDR3 amino acids: CASSSTGVHNEQFF. CDR3 in DNA: TGTGCCAGCAGCTCGACAGGGGTCCACAATGAGCAGTTCTTC. The chain joins TRBV5-6 to TRBJ2-1; 8 bases are a match to TRBD1. CDR3 size: 14 residues. Germline CDR1 reads SGHDT; CDR2 reads YYEEEE. V dropped 3 bases and J dropped 5; count of bases not matched to a gene: 4. The full variable domain, completed using reference TRBV5-6 and TRBJ2-1, is DAGVTQSPTHLIKTRGQQVTLRCSPKSGHDTVSWYQQALGQGPQFIFQYYEEEERQRGNFPDRFSGHQFPNYSSELNVNALLLGDSALYLCASSSTGVHNEQFFGPGTRLTVL.

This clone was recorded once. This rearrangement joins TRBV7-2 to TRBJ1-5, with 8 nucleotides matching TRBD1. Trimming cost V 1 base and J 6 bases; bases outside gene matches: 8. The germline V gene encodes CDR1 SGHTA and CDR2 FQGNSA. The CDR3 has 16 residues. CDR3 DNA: TGTGCCAGCAGCTTAGGTTCAGGGGGCGAGGGTCAGCCCCAGCATTTT. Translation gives CASSLGSGGEGQPQHF.